One and the same sample provided the 18 T cell receptor beta chains below, sequenced in a study of CD8 T cells in ankylosing spondylitis (dated by TCRdb to between 2016 and 2019). Libraries were constructed by 5' RACE. The listed sequencing device is Illumina HiSeq 2500. In TCRdb, the public reads were trimmed at Q25 with fastp and aligned with MiXCR, with productive beta chains retained. Records with the same CDR3 protein are collapsed into one entry carrying the most frequent genes and DNA. The sample table lists around 88,000 distinct CDR3 sequences, 7.5% to 9% of them with a count of one. The top ten clones comprise 5.1% of the sample. Sequenced input: blood, either unsorted or a sorted T cell fraction (not recorded which). The receptors derive from a male donor with ankylosing spondylitis or in good health (not recorded which).

The chain links TRBV5-4 to TRBJ2-5, with a possible D match to TRBD1 (6 bases). The germline CDR1 and CDR2 sequences are SGHNT and YYREEE (reference sequence). The CDR3 is made up of 14 amino acids. Trimming cost V 0 bases and J 2 bases, with 8 bases left between them. The CDR3 region has the DNA TGTGCCAGCAGCTTGGAGGACAGACAAGAGACCCAGTACTTC. Amino acids: CASSLEDRQETQYF.

The table lists this clonotype with a few counts. V gene TRBV5-1 combines with J gene TRBJ2-7, with D unresolved. Germline V gene sequence: CDR1 SGHRS, CDR2 YFSETQ. V was pared by 4 bases and J by 0 bases, with 20 bases between. There are 17 residues in the CDR3. The CDR3 protein is CASSPESVRMNSYEQYF. The DNA for the CDR3 is TGCGCCAGCAGCCCAGAATCGGTCAGAATGAACTCCTACGAGCAGTACTTC. The full variable domain, with the rest looked up from reference TRBV5-1 and TRBJ2-7, is KAGVTQTPRYLIKTRGQQVTLSCSPISGHRSVSWYQQTPGQGLQFLFEYFSETQRNKGNFPGRFSGRQFSNSRSEMNVSTLELGDSALYLCASSPESVRMNSYEQYFGPGTRLTVT.

This clonotype was counted many times. This chain uses TRBV28 with TRBJ2-5, with D unresolved. Germline assignment: CDR1 MDHEN and CDR2 SYDVKM. Trimming left V 7 bases short and J 1 base short, with 10 bases between. CDR3 length equals 13 residues. In nucleotides, the CDR3 is TGTGCCAGCACCATTCCTGGCCAAGAGACCCAGTACTTC. The encoded protein is CASTIPGQETQYF.

This clonotype was observed many times. The V and J genes are TRBV6-5 and TRBJ2-6; the D is unclear. The CDR3 length is 12 residues. V was cut by 10 bases and J by 0 bases, with 4 bases left in between. CDR1 and CDR2 (germline): MNHEY, SVGAGI. As DNA, the CDR3 is TGTGCCACCCTCTCTGGGGCCAACGTCCTGACTTTC. This encodes CATLSGANVLTF.

This clonotype was seen at least ten times. V is TRBV7-6 and J is TRBJ2-5; TRBD2 agrees at 10 bases. This CDR3 has 17 residues. V lost 0 bases and J lost 7; bases outside the gene matches: 11. Germline V gene sequence: CDR1 SGHVS, CDR2 FNYEAQ. The CDR3 region has the DNA TGTGCCAGCAGCTTAGCGGCTAGCGGGGGCCATGGATGGACCCAGTACTTC. It is translated as CASSLAASGGHGWTQYF. The complete variable domain, with remaining parts taken from reference TRBV7-6 and TRBJ2-5, reads GAGVSQSPRYKVTKRGQDVALRCDPISGHVSLYWYRQALGQGPEFLTYFNYEAQQDKSGLPNDRFSAERPEGSISTLTIQRTEQRDSAMYRCASSLAASGGHGWTQYFGPGTRLLVL.

The CDR3 region has the DNA TGTGCCAGCAGCTTAGTGGCGACAGAGACCCAGTACTTC. This translates into CASSLVATETQYF. The genes are TRBV7-3 and TRBJ2-5; D uncertain. Germline V lookup: CDR1 SGHTA, CDR2 FQGTGA. CDR3 length equals 13 residues. V lost 2 bases to trimming and J lost 4 bases, with 8 bases between them.

This clonotype was detected only a few times. The CDR3 protein is CASSQCDYEQYF. In DNA form, the CDR3 reads TGCGCCAGCAGTCAATGCGACTACGAGCAGTACTTC. The chain employs TRBV23-1 and TRBJ2-7, with D unclear. TRBV23-1 is classed as an ORF, of uncertain function. Deletions cut 1 base from V and 3 bases from J, with 4 bases between. The CDR3 consists of 12 residues.

This clonotype was seen at least ten times. This chain connects TRBV7-2 to TRBJ1-5; unclear D gene. V was trimmed by 5 bases and J by 2 bases, leaving 10 bases between them. This CDR3 region has 14 residues. Germline V gene sequence: CDR1 SGHTA, CDR2 FQGNSA. The CDR3 here is CASSERRGNQPQHF. In DNA, the CDR3 is TGTGCCAGCAGCGAGCGACGGGGCAATCAGCCCCAGCATTTT.

This clonotype was detected ten times or more. This chain uses TRBV19 with TRBJ2-3; weak D call: TRBD2 (6 bases). CDR3 length equals 11 residues. Germline CDR1 is LNHDA and CDR2 is SQIVND (reference sequence). Trimming removed 10 bases from V and 7 bases from J, with 12 bases in between. The CDR3 region has the DNA TGTGCCACCTCGCGGGGTTATACGCAGTATTTT. Translated: CATSRGYTQYF.

The rearrangement joins TRBV5-1 to TRBJ2-5, with unresolved D. The V end was cut by 4 bases, the J end by 2 bases, with 24 bases between. CDR1 and CDR2 (germline): SGHRS, YFSETQ. This CDR3 spans 18 amino acids. The CDR3 is CASSPGNFRSGVQETQYF. The CDR3 DNA reads TGCGCCAGCAGCCCTGGGAATTTTCGGTCAGGCGTACAAGAGACCCAGTACTTC.

This clonotype was observed at least ten times. The junction and the germline gene differ at one end; a read error may be behind it. This chain connects TRBV5-1 to TRBJ2-7; 7 nucleotides agree with TRBD2. CDR1 and CDR2 (germline): SGHRS, YFSETQ. The CDR3 is 12 residues long. CDR3 DNA sequence: TGTGCCAGCAGTTTCGGGGGGTACGAGCAGTACTTC. Its protein product is CASSFGGYEQYF.

The sample holds many counts of this clonotype. The genes are TRBV28 and TRBJ1-6, with 7 positions matching TRBD1. CDR1 is MDHEN and CDR2 is SYDVKM in the germline V gene. This CDR3 has 15 residues. V shed 4 bases, J shed 6 bases, and the junction held 6 bases outside the gene matches. The CDR3: CASSSSDRPNSPLHF. The CDR3 DNA sequence: TGTGCCAGCAGTTCATCGGACAGGCCTAATTCACCCCTCCACTTT. The full variable domain, rest sourced from reference TRBV28 and TRBJ1-6, is DVKVTQSSRYLVKRTGEKVFLECVQDMDHENMFWYRQDPGLGLRLIYFSYDVKMKEKGDIPEGYSVSREKKERFSLILESASTNQTSMYLCASSSSDRPNSPLHFGNGTRLTVT.

The chain is built from TRBV7-2 and TRBJ1-1; 7 bases are shared with TRBD1. CDR3 length equals 14 residues. Germline trimming cut 4 bases from V and 3 bases from J; bases unmatched to any gene: 5. CDR1 SGHTA and CDR2 FQGNSA come from the germline V gene. CDR3 nucleotide sequence: TGTGCCAGCAGCTCCAGGGGGAGGGACACTGAAGCTTTCTTT. Its translation is CASSSRGRDTEAFF.

Only a few counts were recorded for this clonotype. J is TRBJ1-1 and V is TRBV11-3; TRBD1 matches at 7 bases. The V gene's germline CDR1 is SGHNT and CDR2 YENEEA. V gave up 5 bases and J gave up 0 bases; unmatched junction bases: 6. The CDR3 is 15 residues long. CDR3 DNA: TGTGCCAGCAGCAGGGAGGGACAGATGAACACTGAAGCTTTCTTT. Amino acids: CASSREGQMNTEAFF.

About this clonotype: A clone one base away is much larger, so this may be a read error. V and J are TRBV18 and TRBJ2-7, with D possibly matching TRBD1 (6 bases). Germline values: CDR1 KGHSH, CDR2 LQKENI. The CDR3 loop spans 13 amino acids. V shed 5 bases and J shed 9 bases, with 17 bases lying between them. CDR3 sequence (DNA): TGTGCCAGCTCATCATCACAGGGAAACGCGCAGTACTTC. Its translation: CASSSSQGNAQYF. Together with reference TRBV18 and TRBJ2-7, the CDR3 gives the full variable domain: NAGVMQNPRHLVRRRGQEARLRCSPMKGHSHVYWYRQLPEEGLKFMVYLQKENIIDESGMPKERFSAEFPKEGPSILRIQQVVRGDSAAYFCASSSSQGNAQYFGPGTRLTVT.

Ten or more counts support this clonotype. The chain employs TRBV11-2 and TRBJ1-2; 9 bases match TRBD1. This CDR3 region has 14 residues. The ends lost 5 bases at V and 4 bases at J; junction bases unmatched: 5. Germline CDR1 SGHAT, CDR2 FQNNGV. As DNA, the CDR3 is TGTGCCAGCAGCGCCGGGACAGGGTTCTATGGCTACACCTTC. Its translation: CASSAGTGFYGYTF.

Many counts were recorded for this clonotype. CDR3 region: CASSFWTSGYQETQYF. DNA of the CDR3: TGTGCCAGCAGTTTTTGGACTAGCGGTTACCAAGAGACCCAGTACTTC. V is TRBV12-3 or TRBV12-4 and J is TRBJ2-5; TRBD2 matches 10 bases. The CDR3 totals 16 residues. V lost 3 bases, J lost 0 bases, and 4 bases stayed unmatched.

This clonotype has ten or more counts. This sequence joins TRBV28 and TRBJ2-3, with 8 bases aligning to TRBD2. Germline lookup yields CDR1 MDHEN and CDR2 SYDVKM. The CDR3 sequence is 16 residues long. The V gene end was trimmed by 1 base and the J gene end by 2 bases; junction bases not matched to a gene: 5. CDR3: CASSLYSGGHTDTQYF. CDR3 bases: TGTGCCAGCAGTTTATACAGCGGGGGCCACACAGATACGCAGTATTTT.